This TCR beta chain was captured by sequencing in a study of blood T cells in healthy people across ages. Study-wide results and caveats: When set beside aged donors, long-lived donors presented more naive CD4+ cells and higher diversity. The fall in TCR beta diversity per million T cells was roughly linear with age.

In regard to this clonotype: Antigen specificity is unknown.

A sample-barcoded 5' primer and a J-beta primer mix were used in a second PCR of about 7 to 12 cycles. TCRdb redid the calling of the 5' RACE reads with MiXCR, one entry per CDR3 protein. The sample gives around 900,000 distinct CDR3 sequences, roughly 50% of which show up once; about a fifth is in the top ten. Germline V gives CDR1 SNHLY, CDR2 FYNNEI. With 3 bases clipped from V and 4 bases from J, the junction kept 11 bases outside the gene matches. The CDR3 contains 16 residues. This clonotype originated in a woman aged 60-75 years in good health. The material sequenced was blood. V is TRBV2 and J is TRBJ1-1; 7 bases are a match to TRBD1. The DNA for the CDR3 is TGTGCCAGCAGTGAGTTGATGAGGGGGCAGGGCACTGAAGCTTTCTTT. Translation gives CASSELMRGQGTEAFF.